One and the same sample provided the 32 T cell receptor beta chains below, sequenced in a study of T cell repertoires in cytomegalovirus infection. One entry per CDR3 protein results from TCRdb running MiXCR on the reads. The table lists about 460,000 distinct CDR3 sequences, around 10% of them singletons. The source material was PBMCs. All receptors derive from a human donor in good health (CMV status not recorded). Some clones in this sample may be carry-over from other donors' samples.

This clonotype has at least ten counts. The chain is built from TRBV7-2 and TRBJ2-7, with TRBD2 matching 14 bases. J lost 6 bases, V lost 3 bases, and 4 bases had no gene match. CDR1 and CDR2 (germline): SGHTA, FQGNSA. This CDR3 has 15 amino acids. The CDR3 DNA sequence: TGTGCCAGCAGCTTCGGACTAGCGGGAGGCGGCGAGCAGTACTTC. Translation: CASSFGLAGGGEQYF.

This clonotype has a count of ten or more. V is TRBV18 and J is TRBJ1-1; unclear D gene. The germline V gene encodes CDR1 KGHSH and CDR2 LQKENI. The CDR3 runs to 14 residues. Between the trimmed V and J ends, which lost 5 bases and 3 bases, there was a span of 13 bases. CDR3 amino acids: CASSSSQDYTEAFF. CDR3 coding DNA: TGTGCCAGCTCATCAAGCCAGGACTACACTGAAGCTTTCTTT.

The sample holds a few counts of this clonotype. The gene calls are TRBV10-2 and TRBJ1-1; D gene unclear. V dropped 3 bases and J dropped 5 bases, with 10 bases sitting between them. Germline V gene lookup returns CDR1 WSHSY and CDR2 SAAADI. The CDR3 length is 13 residues. The CDR3 protein is CASSDQRGTEAFF. Written as DNA, the CDR3 is TGCGCCAGCAGTGACCAACGAGGGACTGAAGCTTTCTTT.

The rearrangement links TRBV19 to TRBJ2-1; 11 bases fit TRBD2. With V trimmed by 3 bases and J by 3 bases, 4 bases remained unmatched. From germline, CDR1 is LNHDA and CDR2 SQIVND (reference sequence). The CDR3 spans 16 residues. The CDR3 loop reads CASSILGTSGYNEQFF. CDR3 bases: TGTGCCAGTAGTATCTTAGGGACTAGCGGCTACAATGAGCAGTTCTTC.

This clonotype was picked up many times. The rearrangement joins TRBV6-2 or TRBV6-3 to TRBJ2-5; the match to TRBD1 covers 7 bases. The CDR3 spans 15 residues. With 5 bases clipped from V and 6 bases from J, the junction kept 12 bases outside the gene matches. Germline V CDR1 and CDR2: MNHEY, SVGEGT. The CDR3 DNA sequence: TGTGCCAGCAGTCCCCCGACAGGGACGGGACAGACCCAGTACTTC. It codes for CASSPPTGTGQTQYF.

This chain uses TRBV4-2 with TRBJ1-1, with D unresolved. There are 13 residues in the CDR3. The V gene lost 7 bases and the J gene lost 0 bases, with 9 bases spanning the gap. Germline V CDR1 and CDR2: LGHNA, YNFKEQ. The CDR3 nucleotides are TGTGCCAGCAAAGAATTAATGAACACTGAAGCTTTCTTT. Encoded protein: CASKELMNTEAFF.

The CDR3 loop is CASRKIRGEQFF. CDR3 coding DNA: TGTGCCAGCAGAAAGATAAGGGGTGAGCAGTTCTTC. V usage is TRBV6-1 and J usage is TRBJ2-1, with a tentative D call TRBD1 (5 bases). V dropped 6 bases and J dropped 9 bases, with 12 bases sitting between them. CDR3 size: 12 residues. In germline, CDR1 is MNHNS, CDR2 SASEGT.

This clonotype has only a few counts. The genes are TRBV9 and TRBJ1-4, with TRBD1 matching 7 bases. V gave up 3 bases and J gave up 10 bases; unmatched junction bases: 9. The CDR3 spans 14 residues. Germline V lookup: CDR1 SGDLS, CDR2 YYNGEE. CDR3 nucleotide sequence: TGTGCCAGCAGCGAGGGGACAGCGCCAGGAAAACTGTTTTTT. It is translated as CASSEGTAPGKLFF.

This clonotype was counted only a few times. The rearrangement joins TRBV29-1 to TRBJ1-5; D perhaps matches TRBD1 (5 bases). The CDR3 has 14 amino acids. Germline CDR1 and CDR2: SQVTM and ANQGSEA. V dropped 4 bases and J dropped 3 bases, with 13 bases sitting between them. This CDR3 is CSVAQGTNNQPQHF. CDR3 DNA sequence: TGCAGCGTTGCCCAGGGCACGAACAATCAGCCCCAGCATTTT.

V is TRBV28 and J is TRBJ2-3, with D perhaps TRBD2 (6 bases). Per germline, CDR1 MDHEN and CDR2 SYDVKM. This CDR3 is built from 16 residues. V shed 0 bases and J shed 3 bases, with 13 bases lying between them. The CDR3 DNA follows: TGTGCCAGCAGTTTATGGGGGGGAGGAGGGACAGATACGCAGTATTTT. Its protein is CASSLWGGGGTDTQYF.

There are a few counts of this clonotype. The chain uses TRBV7-3 and TRBJ2-5; 7 nucleotides align to TRBD2. V dropped 4 bases and J dropped 4; count of bases not matched to a gene: 3. The CDR3 consists of 13 residues. Germline loops: CDR1 SGHTA, CDR2 FQGTGA. The CDR3 loop reads CASSWGGRETQYF. The DNA of the CDR3 is TGTGCCAGCAGCTGGGGGGGGAGAGAGACCCAGTACTTC.

This clonotype has ten or more counts. This chain links TRBV6-6 with TRBJ2-1, with 10 bases matching TRBD2. The germline CDR1 and CDR2 sequences are MNHNY and SVGAGI (reference sequence). The CDR3 loop spans 16 amino acids. V shed 2 bases and J 8 bases; nucleotides not matched to a gene: 9. CDR3 DNA: TGTGCCAGCAGTTACGGAGGTAGCGGGAGGTTGGATGAGCAGTTCTTC. It codes for CASSYGGSGRLDEQFF.

This clonotype was seen many times. The chain couples TRBV19 to TRBJ2-7, with 9 bases fitting TRBD2. From germline, CDR1 is LNHDA and CDR2 SQIVND (reference sequence). Trimming took 5 bases from V and 5 from J; bases not matched to a gene: 10. The CDR3 totals 15 residues. The CDR3 sequence is CASSVQLAGANEQYF. DNA of the CDR3: TGTGCCAGTAGTGTTCAGTTAGCGGGAGCTAACGAGCAGTACTTC. Supplemented by reference TRBV19 and TRBJ2-7, the full variable domain reads DGGITQSPKYLFRKEGQNVTLSCEQNLNHDAMYWYRQDPGQGLRLIYYSQIVNDFQKGDIAEGYSVSREKKESFPLTVTSAQKNPTAFYLCASSVQLAGANEQYFGPGTRLTVT.

About this clonotype itself: This may be a read error, as it is one base from a much larger clone. The chain has TRBV5-1 and TRBJ1-2; a weak D match, TRBD1 (6 bases). This CDR3 has 16 residues. The ends were cut back, 4 bases at V and 0 bases at J, with 16 bases in the middle. Germline V CDR1 and CDR2: SGHRS, YFSETQ. This CDR3 reads CASSPMVRTANYGYTF. Written as DNA, the CDR3 is TGCGCCAGCAGCCCGATGGTCCGGACAGCTAACTATGGCTACACCTTC.

This clonotype was found a few times. The chain carries TRBV20-1 and TRBJ2-7, with 10 bases matching TRBD2. The germline gives CDR1 DFQATT, CDR2 SNEGSKA (reference sequence). CDR3 length: 14 residues. The V gene end was trimmed by 2 bases and the J gene end by 5 bases; junction bases not matched to a gene: 6. The CDR3 region is CSARRSSGSNEQYF. DNA of the CDR3: TGCAGTGCTAGAAGGTCTAGCGGGAGTAACGAGCAGTACTTC.

There are many counts of this clonotype. V gene TRBV7-8 combines with J gene TRBJ1-1; 9 nucleotides align to TRBD1. V shed 5 bases and J 5 bases; nucleotides not matched to a gene: 12. The CDR3 extends over 16 amino acids. CDR1 is SGHVS, CDR2 FQNEAQ, per germline. The CDR3 sequence: CASSKQTGQGYTEAFF. The CDR3, as DNA: TGTGCCAGCAGCAAACAGACGGGACAGGGCTATACTGAAGCTTTCTTT.

This clonotype was seen many times. V and J are TRBV12-3 or TRBV12-4 and TRBJ1-1, with 7 positions matching TRBD1. V shed 10 bases, J shed 6 bases, and the junction held 8 bases outside the gene matches. The CDR3 extends over 12 amino acids. The CDR3 DNA follows: TGTGCCACACATCAGGGGGACGCTGAAGCTTTCTTT. Translation gives CATHQGDAEAFF.

This chain connects TRBV9 to TRBJ2-1; 7 bases are shared with TRBD1. V dropped 2 bases and J dropped 4; count of bases not matched to a gene: 0. This CDR3 comprises 13 residues. The germline CDR1 and CDR2 sequences are SGDLS and YYNGEE. The CDR3 spells CASSVRGYNEQFF. DNA for the CDR3: TGTGCCAGCAGCGTCAGGGGGTACAATGAGCAGTTCTTC.

V is TRBV19 and J is TRBJ1-2; no clear D gene. Germline values: CDR1 LNHDA, CDR2 SQIVND (reference sequence). The CDR3 is 12 residues long. Between the trimmed V and J ends, which lost 6 bases and 6 bases, there was a span of 11 bases. The CDR3 reads CASSLTSHGYTF. Here the CDR3 DNA reads TGTGCCAGTAGCCTGACATCGCATGGCTACACCTTC.

This clonotype has a handful of counts. This chain joins TRBV27 and TRBJ1-1, with D unresolved. The germline gives CDR1 MNHEY, CDR2 SMNVEV (reference sequence). Trimming took off 3 bases at V and 7 bases at J, with 12 bases between the two ends. The CDR3 sequence is 13 residues long. CDR3 bases: TGTGCCAGCAGTTTGGGTGCCCGGGTTGAAGCTTTCTTT. Translated, it gives CASSLGARVEAFF.

This clonotype has at least ten counts. CDR3 amino acids: CASSNADQETQYF. The CDR3, as DNA: TGTGCCAGCAGTAATGCGGACCAAGAGACCCAGTACTTC. The genes are TRBV28 and TRBJ2-5; D is unclear. V was shortened by 5 bases and J by 0 bases, with 7 bases between the two germline ends. Germline CDR1 MDHEN, CDR2 SYDVKM. This CDR3 region has 13 residues.

The chain links TRBV11-2 to TRBJ2-3; 9 bases line up with TRBD2. V lost 0 bases and J lost 6; bases outside the gene matches: 4. Germline lookup yields CDR1 SGHAT and CDR2 FQNNGV. The CDR3 is made up of 15 amino acids. CDR3 sequence reads: CASSLDSTSGDTQYF. In DNA, the CDR3 is TGTGCCAGCAGCTTAGATTCAACTAGCGGGGATACGCAGTATTTT.

This clonotype was found many times. V gene TRBV7-9 combines with J gene TRBJ2-7, with TRBD1 matching 7 bases. V was clipped by 4 bases and J by 1 base; unmatched bases: 7. The V gene's germline CDR1 is SEHNR and CDR2 FQNEAQ (reference sequence). CDR3 length equals 15 residues. As DNA, the CDR3 is TGTGCCAGCAGCTCCGGGACAGTGACATCCTACGAGCAGTACTTC. Its protein is CASSSGTVTSYEQYF.

This clonotype was observed many times. The genes are TRBV5-1 and TRBJ2-5; the D is unclear. Germline V lookup: CDR1 SGHRS, CDR2 YFSETQ. The CDR3 contains 14 residues. Trimming removed 1 base at V and 5 bases at J, with 12 bases between. The CDR3 bases are TGCGCCAGCAGCTTGATGACTCGTGGGGAGACCCAGTACTTC. Encoded protein: CASSLMTRGETQYF. The whole variable domain, filled in from reference TRBV5-1 and TRBJ2-5, reads KAGVTQTPRYLIKTRGQQVTLSCSPISGHRSVSWYQQTPGQGLQFLFEYFSETQRNKGNFPGRFSGRQFSNSRSEMNVSTLELGDSALYLCASSLMTRGETQYFGPGTRLLVL.

The sample holds many counts of this clonotype. CDR3 residues: CASSRGQGLNTGELFF. CDR3 sequence (DNA): TGCGCCAGCAGTCGCGGACAGGGCCTGAACACCGGGGAGCTGTTTTTT. The chain has TRBV4-1 and TRBJ2-2; 8 positions agree with TRBD1. V lost 6 bases, J lost 1 base, and 7 bases stayed unmatched. The length of the CDR3 is 16 residues. Germline V lookup: CDR1 MGHRA, CDR2 YSYEKL.

A few counts support this clonotype. The chain employs TRBV20-1 and TRBJ1-4; no clear D. The CDR3 is made up of 13 amino acids. CDR1 DFQATT and CDR2 SNEGSKA come from the germline V gene (reference sequence). V was cut by 0 bases and J by 8 bases, with 10 bases left in between. This CDR3 reads CSARDLNLEKLFF. DNA for the CDR3: TGCAGTGCTAGAGATCTCAATCTGGAAAAACTGTTTTTT.

V and J are TRBV5-1 and TRBJ2-3; possibly TRBD1 for D (5 bases). The germline V gene encodes CDR1 SGHRS and CDR2 YFSETQ. The V and J ends lost 2 bases and 6 bases respectively, with 19 bases between them. This CDR3 contains 16 residues. The CDR3 is CASSLYLGTGSDTQYF. The CDR3 region has the DNA TGCGCCAGCAGCTTATATCTCGGTACAGGCTCGGATACGCAGTATTTT.

This clonotype turned up a few times. The rearrangement uses TRBV20-1 and TRBJ2-5; a possible D gene is TRBD2 (6 bases). The CDR3 runs 15 residues. Trimming cost V 1 base and J 4 bases, with 16 bases left between them. Germline V lookup: CDR1 DFQATT, CDR2 SNEGSKA (reference sequence). DNA of the CDR3: TGCAGTGCTAGAGCAGGGCGGGACCTCGGAGAGACCCAGTACTTC. Amino acids: CSARAGRDLGETQYF.

The V and J genes are TRBV5-5 and TRBJ1-6; D is unresolved. The germline V and J ends were trimmed by 0 bases and 6 bases, with 7 bases remaining between them. Germline CDR1 and CDR2: SGHKS and YYEKEE (reference sequence). The CDR3 is 14 residues long. In DNA, the CDR3 is TGTGCCAGCAGCTTGGACGGCCTTAATTCACCCCTCCACTTT. The encoded protein is CASSLDGLNSPLHF.

The V call is TRBV12-3 or TRBV12-4, the J call TRBJ1-6; TRBD1 aligns across 10 bases. V lost 5 bases and J lost 12; bases outside the gene matches: 7. CDR3 length: 14 amino acids. The CDR3 coding sequence is TGTGCCAGCAGTAGCGGGACAGGGGTTGGACCCCTCCACTTT. Translated: CASSSGTGVGPLHF.

This sequence joins TRBV19 and TRBJ2-3; D is ambiguous. V lost 9 bases and J 4 bases, leaving 14 bases between the germline ends. This CDR3 comprises 13 residues. Germline V gene lookup returns CDR1 LNHDA and CDR2 SQIVND (reference sequence). The CDR3 sequence is CASAASRSDTQYF. CDR3 coding DNA: TGTGCCAGCGCCGCTAGTCGTTCAGATACGCAGTATTTT.

This clonotype was recorded many times. The chain uses TRBV7-8 and TRBJ1-3; D not resolved. V was clipped by 7 bases and J by 0 bases, with 7 bases between them. CDR1 is SGHVS and CDR2 is FQNEAQ in the germline V gene. The CDR3 contains 13 residues. The CDR3, as DNA: TGTGCCAGCAAGTTTAGCTCTGGAAACACCATATATTTT. This gives the protein CASKFSSGNTIYF. Combining the CDR3 with reference TRBV7-8 and TRBJ1-3 gives the whole variable domain GAGVSQSPRYKVAKRGQDVALRCDPISGHVSLFWYQQALGQGPEFLTYFQNEAQLDKSGLPSDRFFAERPEGSVSTLKIQRTQQEDSAVYLCASKFSSGNTIYFGEGSWLTVV.